This T cell receptor (beta chain) was captured in a study of CD8+ T cells in alopecia areata. RNA, once extracted, was reverse transcribed into cDNA for use as the sequencing template. The repertoire was sequenced with immunoSEQ multiplex PCR; TCRdb's copy has only in-frame clones and lacks some. The table includes about 150,000 clones, 62% detected once. CDR3 length equals 15 residues. The V gene's germline CDR1 is SGHRS and CDR2 YFSETQ. Trimming pared 0 bases from V and 4 bases from J, leaving 12 bases between. Sequenced: CD8+ T cells sorted from blood. The V call is TRBV5-1, the J call TRBJ2-3; no clear D gene. The source of this sequence is a human donor in good health. CDR3: CASSLEAGAADTQYF. The CDR3 DNA follows: TGCGCCAGCAGCTTGGAGGCAGGCGCTGCAGATACGCAGTATTTT. Using reference TRBV5-1 and TRBJ2-3 for the parts outside the CDR3, the full variable domain is KAGVTQTPRYLIKTRGQQVTLSCSPISGHRSVSWYQQTPGQGLQFLFEYFSETQRNKGNFPGRFSGRQFSNSRSEMNVSTLELGDSALYLCASSLEAGAADTQYFGPGTRLTVL.